One and the same sample provided the 10 T cell receptor beta chains below, sequenced in a study of Ad26.COV2.S vaccination and SARS-CoV-2 variants. Treatment: roughly 18 received Ad26.COV2.S at low or high dose, single or two shots; about 5 received placebo; per-sample allocation not given. Samples came from day 63 after the first vaccine or placebo injection. Profiled with immunoSEQ multiplex PCR; TCRdb holds only in-frame clones, not every one. Of 250,000 to 300,000 clones in the sample, 70% to 90% were seen once. The sample consisted of peripheral blood, taken in a trial of Ad26.COV2.S vaccine versus placebo. These receptors were obtained from a person between 18 and 65 years old who received the Ad26.COV2.S COVID-19 vaccine or a placebo.

This clone is a singleton in its sample. The CDR3 protein is CASSRTGPMNTEAFF. The CDR3 bases are TGCGCCAGCAGCCGGACAGGGCCCATGAACACTGAAGCTTTCTTT. The V call is TRBV5-1, the J call TRBJ1-1; 8 bases fit TRBD1. The CDR3 extends over 15 amino acids. Germline loops: CDR1 SGHRS, CDR2 YFSETQ. V shed 4 bases, J shed 0 bases, and the junction held 5 bases outside the gene matches.

The gene calls are TRBV15 and TRBJ2-7; 7 bases are a match to TRBD2. With V trimmed by 0 bases and J by 6 bases, 5 bases remained unmatched. Looked up from germline, CDR1 is LNHNV and CDR2 is YYDKDF (reference sequence). The CDR3 runs to 14 residues. The CDR3: CATSRDGRNLEQYF. The CDR3 DNA sequence: TGTGCCACCAGCAGAGACGGGAGGAATCTCGAGCAGTACTTC.

The chain is built from TRBV9 and TRBJ2-2, with TRBD1 as a possible D gene (5 bases). The CDR3 spans 16 residues. V was trimmed by 4 bases and J by 5 bases, leaving 18 bases between them. CDR1 is SGDLS, CDR2 YYNGEE, per germline. CDR3 amino acids: CASSSSTGSWTGELFF. The CDR3 DNA reads as TGTGCCAGCAGCTCGAGCACAGGTTCGTGGACCGGGGAGCTGTTTTTT.

This chain connects TRBV6-5 to TRBJ2-2, with D unclear. Germline loops: CDR1 MNHEY, CDR2 SVGAGI. V was clipped by 4 bases and J by 0 bases, with 6 bases between them. The CDR3 is 14 amino acids. For the CDR3, the DNA is TGTGCCAGCAGTTTAACACCGAACACCGGGGAGCTGTTTTTT. As protein: CASSLTPNTGELFF.

The chain links TRBV6-2 or TRBV6-3 to TRBJ2-7; 8 bases are shared with TRBD1. J lost 3 bases, V lost 2 bases, and 3 bases had no gene match. This CDR3 region has 14 residues. Germline loops: CDR1 MNHEY, CDR2 SVGEGT. The CDR3 DNA follows: TGTGCCAGCAGTTACGACAGGGGAGGCTACGAGCAGTACTTC. The encoded protein is CASSYDRGGYEQYF.

V is TRBV5-6 and J is TRBJ2-1; TRBD2 matches 7 bases. Germline V gives CDR1 SGHDT, CDR2 YYEEEE. J gave up 2 bases and V 2 bases, and 1 base lay outside the gene matches. The CDR3 totals 14 residues. The CDR3: CASSFREAYNEQFF. CDR3 nucleotide sequence: TGTGCCAGCAGCTTCCGGGAGGCCTACAATGAGCAGTTCTTC.

This sequence joins TRBV27 and TRBJ1-2; the D is unclear. The V gene's germline CDR1 is MNHEY and CDR2 SMNVEV (reference sequence). V lost 3 bases, J lost 3 bases, and 8 bases lay in between. This CDR3 is 13 amino acids long. The CDR3 protein is CASSLKGYYGYTF. In DNA form, the CDR3 reads TGTGCCAGCAGTTTGAAGGGCTACTATGGCTACACCTTC.

The chain has TRBV30 and TRBJ1-6; the D gene is possibly TRBD1 (6 bases). The CDR3 runs to 15 residues. Germline CDR1 GTSNPN, CDR2 SVGIG (reference sequence). V was cut by 0 bases and J by 10 bases, with 16 bases left in between. CDR3 in DNA: TGTGCCTGGAGTGTACTCGCGGGGGCTTGGTCACCCCTCCACTTT. Translated: CAWSVLAGAWSPLHF.

The V gene is TRBV20-1, the J gene TRBJ1-5; 7 bases line up with TRBD1. Germline V CDR1 and CDR2: DFQATT, SNEGSKA (reference sequence). J was trimmed by 7 bases and V by 3 bases; bases with no gene match: 6. The CDR3 length is 13 residues. The CDR3 loop reads CSASLTGEQPQHF. CDR3 DNA: TGCAGTGCTAGTCTCACAGGGGAGCAGCCCCAGCATTTT.

The chain employs TRBV24-1 and TRBJ1-2; D possibly corresponds to TRBD1 (6 bases). This CDR3 region has 14 residues. V lost 8 bases and J 2 bases, leaving 14 bases between the germline ends. Germline V gene data show CDR1 as KGHDR and CDR2 as SFDVKD. The CDR3 spells CATNEMGANYGYTF. The CDR3 DNA is TGTGCCACCAACGAGATGGGGGCGAACTATGGCTACACCTTC.